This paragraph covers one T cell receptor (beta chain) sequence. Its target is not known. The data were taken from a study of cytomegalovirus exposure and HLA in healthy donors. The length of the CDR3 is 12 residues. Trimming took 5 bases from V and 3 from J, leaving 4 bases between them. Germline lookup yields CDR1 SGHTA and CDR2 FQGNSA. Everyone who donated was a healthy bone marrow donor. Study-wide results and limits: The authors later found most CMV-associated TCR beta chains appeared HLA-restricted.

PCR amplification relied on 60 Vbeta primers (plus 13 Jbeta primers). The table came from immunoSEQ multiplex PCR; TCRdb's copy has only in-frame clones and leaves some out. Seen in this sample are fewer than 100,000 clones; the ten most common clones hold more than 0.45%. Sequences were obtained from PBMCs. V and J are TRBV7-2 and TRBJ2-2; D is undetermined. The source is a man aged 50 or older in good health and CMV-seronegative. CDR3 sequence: CASSPYTGELFF. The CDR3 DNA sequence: TGTGCCAGCAGCCCCTACACCGGGGAGCTGTTTTTT.